This TCR beta chain originates from a study of CD8+CD57+ T cells in acquired aplastic anemia (dated by TCRdb to the late 2010s). Regarding the research as a whole: On average, sorted CD4+ and CD8+ cells yielded approximately 3 ug of extracted DNA, with a range of roughly 0.19 to 27.4 ug. Healthy donor samples averaged around 9.8 million reads for CD4+ and fewer than 12 million for CD8+ cells.

Genomic DNA was used as template for profiling of TCR beta VDJ combinations and CDR3 sequences. An Illumina HiSeq 2000 was the platform used for TCR repertoire sequencing. On the authors' methods: TRBV/TRBJ rearrangement plots, CDR3 size and DJ length profiles, and Simpson's diversity index were used to evaluate the repertoires. The most abundant DNA sequence in the deep sequencing data was taken as the immunodominant clone. CDR3 amino acid sequences were screened for sharing across subjects and compared with published repertoires and the VDJdb database. TCRdb took the public reads, trimmed them with fastp at Q25, ran MiXCR for clone calling and kept in-frame beta chains. Identical CDR3 protein sequences are pooled into one entry, listed with their most common genes and DNA. V and J calls and clone size were set by TCRdb, not the authors. Present in this sample are under 200,000 distinct CDR3 sequences, approximately 40% of which were seen just once. Of the sample, approximately 1.1% is held by the ten largest clones.

In this study, sorted CD4+ and CD8+ T cells from the blood of healthy subjects and of severe aplastic anemia patients had their TCR repertoires deep-sequenced. Ficoll-Paque density gradient centrifugation was used to isolate peripheral blood mononuclear cells. Before DNA extraction, CD4+ and CD8+ T cells were sorted with FACS or magnetic beads. With regard to this clonotype: Which antigen it targets is not known. Base qualities are not at hand, and no much larger clone is one base apart.

Germline trimming: 3 bases from V, 9 bases from J; junction bases outside gene matches: 0. The germline V gene (reference sequence) yields LGHDT for CDR1 and YNNKEL for CDR2. From the cysteine through the phenylalanine, the CDR3 covers 14 amino acids. Kept here is only the CDR3 DNA, which spans 42 bases and is read in frame from base 1. What the work shows at the level of the full study, not this receptor alone: No significant difference in CD8+ Simpson's diversity was found between patients and healthy controls (P=0.060). Fewer than 30 CD8+ CDR3 sequences were found in both patients and controls but appeared to be highly expressed in patients and within the immunodominant clones of the patients.

The sequence derives from a human donor in good health. Material: sorted CD4+, CD8+, or CD8+CD57+ T cells (not recorded which) from PBMCs. The rearranged segments are TRBV3-1 and TRBJ2-1, with TRBD2 matching 15 junction bases. The nucleotides read TGTGCCAGCAGCCAGGGACTAGCGGGGGGTGAGCAGTTCTTC. Its protein reads: CASSQGLAGGEQFF.